The entry below describes one T cell receptor beta chain. These data come from a study of blood T cell repertoires in COVID-19. Germline V lookup: CDR1 GTSNPN, CDR2 SVGIG (reference sequence). The CDR3 has 13 residues. V shed 3 bases and J shed 12 bases, with 18 bases lying between them. Data came from immunoSEQ multiplex PCR; TCRdb stores just in-frame clones and leaves some out. The profile shows a few hundred thousand clones, around 93% of them singletons. The V and J genes are TRBV30 and TRBJ2-1; a weak D match, TRBD2 (7 bases). The sequenced material came from PBMCs or T cells enriched from blood (not recorded which). The clonotype originates from a human donor in a cohort exposed to, infected with or recovered from COVID-19 (not recorded which). The donor label of this sample is uncertain. DNA of the CDR3: TGTGCCTGGAGCAACGAGGTGGGGGGGCGGCAGTTCTTC. Amino acids: CAWSNEVGGRQFF.